This is a list of T cell receptor beta chains from one sample in a study of T-cell reconstitution after alpha-beta-depleted transplantation in children. MiXCR, applied by TCRdb to the PCR reads, yields one record per CDR3 protein. The sample includes approximately 630,000 distinct CDR3 sequences, around 14% seen only once; the top ten take about 0.79%. Source: PBMCs, taken before TCRalphabeta/CD19-depleted stem cell transplant. The origin of the receptors is a girl aged 2-9 years with congenital amegakaryocytic thrombocytopenia, due to receive a stem cell transplant. Each CDR3 is given with its conserved first and last residue. Each record gives: CDR3 protein, CDR3 DNA, J gene, clone size, D gene, V gene. A D gene is named only where the DNA matches it firmly. Rows may omit the clone size; those that give it use once, few, many or a size class.

CDR3aa: CASSLGPSGRVGEQFF
CDR3nt: TGTGCCAGCAGCTTGGGGCCCAGCGGGAGGGTTGGTGAGCAGTTCTTC
j_gene: TRBJ2-1
abundance: NA
d_gene: TRBD2
v_gene: TRBV7-8

CDR3aa: CASSPQVVLTNTGELFF
CDR3nt: TGTGCCAGCAGCCCCCAGGTCGTGCTAACGAACACCGGGGAGCTGTTTTTT
j_gene: TRBJ2-2
abundance: NA
d_gene: NA
v_gene: TRBV9

CDR3aa: CASSQARGRAVADTQYF
CDR3nt: TGCGCCAGCAGCCAAGCTCGAGGCAGGGCGGTCGCAGATACGCAGTATTTT
j_gene: TRBJ2-3
abundance: few
d_gene: NA
v_gene: TRBV4-1

CDR3aa: CASSLWGTGEQYF
CDR3nt: TGTGCCAGCAGTTTATGGGGAACGGGCGAGCAGTACTTC
j_gene: TRBJ2-7
abundance: many
d_gene: NA
v_gene: TRBV27

CDR3aa: CSAKLPGPQGETQYF
CDR3nt: TGCAGTGCTAAGCTCCCGGGACCCCAGGGGGAGACCCAGTACTTC
j_gene: TRBJ2-5
abundance: few
d_gene: NA
v_gene: TRBV20-1

CDR3aa: CAISEDRVRDEQYF
CDR3nt: TGTGCCATCAGTGAGGACAGGGTAAGGGACGAGCAGTACTTC
j_gene: TRBJ2-7
abundance: NA
d_gene: TRBD1
v_gene: TRBV10-3

CDR3aa: CSATSGYFDTQYF
CDR3nt: TGCAGTGCTACTAGCGGGTATTTCGATACGCAGTATTTT
j_gene: TRBJ2-3
abundance: few
d_gene: TRBD2
v_gene: TRBV20-1

CDR3aa: CSAPPFAGGQETQYF
CDR3nt: TGCAGTGCTCCCCCTTTCGCGGGAGGGCAAGAGACCCAGTACTTC
j_gene: TRBJ2-5
abundance: many
d_gene: TRBD2
v_gene: TRBV20-1

CDR3aa: CASSFSTGGGSPLHF
CDR3nt: TGTGCCAGCAGTTTCTCGACAGGGGGTGGTTCACCCCTCCACTTT
j_gene: TRBJ1-6
abundance: few
d_gene: TRBD1
v_gene: TRBV27

CDR3aa: CASSAGTDYGYTF
CDR3nt: TGCGCCAGCAGCGCGGGGACCGACTATGGCTACACCTTC
j_gene: TRBJ1-2
abundance: NA
d_gene: NA
v_gene: TRBV5-1

CDR3aa: CSARVARSSYEQYF
CDR3nt: TGCAGTGCTAGAGTCGCCAGGAGCTCCTACGAGCAGTACTTC
j_gene: TRBJ2-7
abundance: few
d_gene: NA
v_gene: TRBV20-1

CDR3aa: CSVEGGSTYNEQFF
CDR3nt: TGCAGCGTTGAAGGGGGCTCTACCTACAATGAGCAGTTCTTC
j_gene: TRBJ2-1
abundance: many
d_gene: NA
v_gene: TRBV29-1

CDR3aa: CSAKGGNQPQHF
CDR3nt: TGCAGTGCCAAAGGGGGCAATCAGCCCCAGCATTTT
j_gene: TRBJ1-5
abundance: many
d_gene: NA
v_gene: TRBV20-1